One sample yielded the 2 T cell receptor beta chains listed below, sequenced in a study of blood T cell repertoires in COVID-19. Clones were read by immunoSEQ multiplex PCR, and TCRdb kept only the in-frame ones, dropping some. The sample carries roughly 150,000 clones, almost 85% recorded once. Sequences were obtained from peripheral blood. All receptors derive from a man aged 50 or older with acute or convalescent COVID-19.

The chain employs TRBV10-3 and TRBJ1-2; D might be TRBD1 (6 bases). CDR3 length: 12 amino acids. CDR1 and CDR2 (germline): ENHRY, SYGVKD. V dropped 4 bases and J dropped 6 bases, with 9 bases sitting between them. CDR3 in DNA: TGTGCCATCAGTGGGGGGCAGAATGGCTACACCTTC. Translating gives CAISGGQNGYTF.

The chain links TRBV11-1 to TRBJ2-5; 11 bases line up with TRBD2. Per germline, CDR1 SGHAT and CDR2 FQDESV (reference sequence). This CDR3 contains 19 residues. Unmatched junction bases numbered 12, after V lost 0 bases and J lost 3 bases. The CDR3 bases are TGTGCCAGCAGCTTAGCGCCCAGGACTAGCGGGCCTACCGAAGAGACCCAGTACTTC. Translated: CASSLAPRTSGPTEETQYF.